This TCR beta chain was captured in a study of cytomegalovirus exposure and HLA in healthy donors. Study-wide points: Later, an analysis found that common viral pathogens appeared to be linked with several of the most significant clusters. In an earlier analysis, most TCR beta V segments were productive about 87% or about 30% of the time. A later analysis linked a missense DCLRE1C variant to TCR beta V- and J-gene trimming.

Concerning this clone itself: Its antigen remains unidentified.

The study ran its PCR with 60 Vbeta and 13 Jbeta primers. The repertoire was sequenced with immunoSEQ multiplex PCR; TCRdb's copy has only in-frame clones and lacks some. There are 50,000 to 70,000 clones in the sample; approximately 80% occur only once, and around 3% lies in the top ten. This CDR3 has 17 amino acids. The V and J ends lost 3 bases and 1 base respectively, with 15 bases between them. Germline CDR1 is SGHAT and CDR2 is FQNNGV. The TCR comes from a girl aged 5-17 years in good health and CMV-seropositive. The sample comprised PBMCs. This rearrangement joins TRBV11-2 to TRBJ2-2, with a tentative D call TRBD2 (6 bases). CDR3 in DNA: TGTGCCAGCAGCTTCCTCCGGGGGACTCGGAACACCGGGGAGCTGTTTTTT. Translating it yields CASSFLRGTRNTGELFF.